The 23 T cell receptor beta chains below all came from one sample that was sequenced in a study of blood T cell repertoires in COVID-19. TCRdb keeps only in-frame clones here, not all; method: immunoSEQ multiplex PCR. The table has around 200,000 clones, 60% to 85% seen once. The material sequenced was peripheral blood. The receptors originated from a woman in her seventies with acute or convalescent COVID-19.

The rearrangement uses TRBV12-3 or TRBV12-4 and TRBJ1-2; D gene unclear. The CDR3 runs 13 residues. V was shortened by 6 bases and J by 5 bases, with 13 bases between the two germline ends. CDR3 in DNA: TGTGCCAGCAGCTCGGGGAGGGAATATGGCTACACCTTC. This codes for CASSSGREYGYTF.

The rearrangement joins TRBV6-2 or TRBV6-3 to TRBJ2-5; D remains ambiguous. CDR1 and CDR2 from the germline V gene are MNHEY and SVGEGT. Trimming cost V 4 bases and J 5 bases, with 14 bases left between them. CDR3 length equals 14 residues. Here the CDR3 DNA reads TGTGCCAGCAGTTTGATGGTGCCGGTCGAGACCCAGTACTTC. Residues: CASSLMVPVETQYF.

This clone was counted once. The chain is built from TRBV30 and TRBJ2-1; D uncertain. This CDR3 comprises 13 residues. V was shortened by 0 bases and J by 5 bases, with 8 bases between the two germline ends. Germline CDR1 is GTSNPN and CDR2 is SVGIG (reference sequence). Written as DNA, the CDR3 is TGTGCCTGGAGTGTACTGGTCCACAATGAGCAGTTCTTC. Residues: CAWSVLVHNEQFF.

The chain employs TRBV5-1 and TRBJ2-6; 10 positions match TRBD1. Germline V gene sequence: CDR1 SGHRS, CDR2 YFSETQ. The CDR3 runs 19 residues. The ends lost 9 bases at V and 1 base at J; junction bases unmatched: 16. The CDR3 reads CATASLQGQGRSGANVLTF. CDR3 DNA: TGCGCCACCGCATCCCTCCAGGGACAGGGGAGGTCTGGGGCCAACGTCCTGACTTTC.

CDR3 sequence: CASSQQGLQKAFF. The CDR3 DNA sequence: TGTGCCAGCAGCCAACAGGGCCTCCAAAAAGCTTTCTTT. This chain uses TRBV11-2 with TRBJ1-1, with D maybe TRBD1 (6 bases). V was cut by 5 bases and J by 9 bases, with 16 bases left in between. This CDR3 is 13 amino acids long. Germline V CDR1 and CDR2: SGHAT, FQNNGV. The full variable domain, in which reference TRBV11-2 and TRBJ1-1 provide the parts outside the CDR3, is EAGVAQSPRYKIIEKRQSVAFWCNPISGHATLYWYQQILGQGPKLLIQFQNNGVVDDSQLPKDRFSAERLKGVDSTLKIQPAKLEDSAVYLCASSQQGLQKAFFGQGTRLTVV.

This clone was seen just once. V usage is TRBV18 and J usage is TRBJ1-1, with a possible D match to TRBD1 (6 bases). Germline-derived CDR1 and CDR2 are KGHSH and LQKENI. Trimming removed 3 bases at V and 4 bases at J, with 9 bases between. The CDR3 is made up of 13 amino acids. CDR3: CASSPGQSTEAFF. The DNA of the CDR3 is TGTGCCAGCTCACCGGGACAATCCACTGAAGCTTTCTTT.

There are a few counts of this clone. The chain employs TRBV28 and TRBJ1-6; D is perhaps TRBD1 (6 bases). Trimming took off 1 base at V and 4 bases at J, with 11 bases between the two ends. Germline loops: CDR1 MDHEN, CDR2 SYDVKM. The CDR3 sequence is 16 residues long. The CDR3 bases are TGTGCCAGCAGTTTATCAGGGGTCCCGTATAATTCACCCCTCCACTTT. Protein product: CASSLSGVPYNSPLHF. Full variable domain (remainder filled in from reference TRBV28 and TRBJ1-6): DVKVTQSSRYLVKRTGEKVFLECVQDMDHENMFWYRQDPGLGLRLIYFSYDVKMKEKGDIPEGYSVSREKKERFSLILESASTNQTSMYLCASSLSGVPYNSPLHFGNGTRLTVT.

The chain joins TRBV20-1 to TRBJ1-2, with D perhaps matching TRBD1 (6 bases). Trimming cost V 3 bases and J 4 bases, with 15 bases left between them. This CDR3 spans 14 amino acids. Germline V gene lookup returns CDR1 DFQATT and CDR2 SNEGSKA (reference sequence). CDR3 nucleotides: TGCAGTGCTAGTATGGGGGACACCCTCTATGGCTACACCTTC. This gives the protein CSASMGDTLYGYTF.

The V gene is TRBV18, the J gene TRBJ1-2; D may be TRBD1 (6 bases). CDR3 length: 15 amino acids. V shed 0 bases and J shed 8 bases, with 16 bases lying between them. Germline V CDR1 and CDR2: KGHSH, LQKENI. The CDR3 sequence is CASSPPSPTGRGYTF. DNA for the CDR3: TGTGCCAGCTCACCACCCTCCCCCACAGGGAGAGGCTACACCTTC. Full variable domain (rest looked up from reference TRBV18 and TRBJ1-2): NAGVMQNPRHLVRRRGQEARLRCSPMKGHSHVYWYRQLPEEGLKFMVYLQKENIIDESGMPKERFSAEFPKEGPSILRIQQVVRGDSAAYFCASSPPSPTGRGYTFGSGTRLTVV.

The rearrangement uses TRBV2 and TRBJ1-4; 8 bases match TRBD1. The germline CDR1 and CDR2 sequences are SNHLY and FYNNEI. Trimming at V came to 5 bases and at J to 3 bases, leaving 8 bases not matched to a gene. The CDR3 loop spans 16 amino acids. This chain's CDR3 is CASSSAGGIANEKLFF. DNA of the CDR3: TGTGCCAGCAGTTCGGCAGGGGGCATTGCTAATGAAAAACTGTTTTTT.

V gene TRBV30 combines with J gene TRBJ1-6; D gene ambiguous. The germline CDR1 and CDR2 sequences are GTSNPN and SVGIG (reference sequence). V lost 2 bases and J lost 7, with 9 bases in between. The CDR3 loop spans 13 amino acids. The CDR3 sequence: CAWSRGSNSPLHF. For the CDR3, the DNA is TGTGCCTGGAGTAGAGGGAGCAATTCACCCCTCCACTTT.

The chain joins TRBV2 to TRBJ2-7; weak D call: TRBD1 (5 bases). Germline CDR1 reads SNHLY; CDR2 reads FYNNEI. The CDR3 runs to 12 residues. V lost 6 bases to trimming and J lost 0 bases, with 6 bases between them. DNA of the CDR3: TGTGCCAGCAGGACAGTCTCCTACGAGCAGTACTTC. Residues: CASRTVSYEQYF.

This chain connects TRBV15 to TRBJ2-1, with 10 nucleotides matching TRBD2. The CDR3 runs to 14 residues. Unmatched junction bases numbered 5, after V lost 0 bases and J lost 12 bases. Germline loops: CDR1 LNHNV, CDR2 YYDKDF (reference sequence). The DNA of the CDR3 is TGTGCCACCAGCAGAGATCATGCTAGCGGGAGGCAGTTCTTC. Translating it yields CATSRDHASGRQFF.

The chain combines TRBV16 with TRBJ1-2; possibly TRBD1 for D (5 bases). V was shortened by 0 bases and J by 12 bases, with 14 bases between the two germline ends. This CDR3 has 13 amino acids. Per germline, CDR1 KGHSY and CDR2 FQNENV. The CDR3 region is CASSQSEAGGNTF. In DNA form, the CDR3 reads TGTGCCAGCAGCCAATCGGAGGCCGGGGGAAACACCTTC.

This clone was found once. V and J are TRBV5-1 and TRBJ2-1, with D maybe TRBD2 (6 bases). The V gene lost 4 bases and the J gene lost 4 bases, with 18 bases spanning the gap. CDR3 length equals 16 residues. The germline V gene encodes CDR1 SGHRS and CDR2 YFSETQ. CDR3 sequence: CASSLPSGLKYNEQFF. The CDR3 nucleotides are TGCGCCAGCAGCCTTCCTTCGGGACTGAAATACAATGAGCAGTTCTTC.

The V and J genes are TRBV18 and TRBJ1-4; D is perhaps TRBD1 (5 bases). CDR1 and CDR2 (germline): KGHSH, LQKENI. V was shortened by 8 bases and J by 4 bases, with 14 bases between the two germline ends. The length of the CDR3 is 14 residues. CDR3 loop: CASAPTVVNEKLFF. The CDR3 DNA sequence: TGTGCCAGCGCCCCGACAGTAGTTAATGAAAAACTGTTTTTT.

J is TRBJ2-5 and V is TRBV19, with 9 bases identical to TRBD1. CDR1 is LNHDA, CDR2 SQIVND, per germline (reference sequence). The junction had 6 bases not matched to a gene; V was cut back by 6 bases and J by 4 bases. This CDR3 region has 14 residues. The CDR3 region has the DNA TGTGCCAGTAGCGAACAGGGGGCTGCAGAGACCCAGTACTTC. This codes for CASSEQGAAETQYF.

This clone occurred once. The J gene is TRBJ1-1, the V gene TRBV5-4; the match to TRBD1 covers 11 bases. The CDR3 covers 17 residues. The V gene end was trimmed by 3 bases and the J gene end by 0 bases; junction bases not matched to a gene: 7. Germline CDR1 and CDR2: SGHNT and YYREEE (reference sequence). The CDR3 DNA reads TGTGCCAGCAGCTGGGGACAGGGGGGAAGGATGAACACTGAAGCTTTCTTT. It is translated as CASSWGQGGRMNTEAFF. Looking up the rest from reference TRBV5-4 and TRBJ1-1 gives the full variable domain: ETGVTQSPTHLIKTRGQQVTLRCSSQSGHNTVSWYQQALGQGPQFIFQYYREEENGRGNFPPRFSGLQFPNYSSELNVNALELDDSALYLCASSWGQGGRMNTEAFFGQGTRLTVV.

The DNA of the CDR3 is TGCGCCAGCAGCTTGGGCAGGGTAGCTAGCGAGCAGTACTTC. It yields the protein CASSLGRVASEQYF. The J gene is TRBJ2-7, the V gene TRBV5-1; possible D gene TRBD1, 5 bases. Germline V gene data show CDR1 as SGHRS and CDR2 as YFSETQ. The CDR3 has 14 amino acids. Trimming left V 0 bases short and J 6 bases short, with 13 bases between.

The chain employs TRBV6-5 and TRBJ2-7; TRBD2 matches 10 bases. The J segment lost 6 bases and the V segment lost 6 bases, leaving 5 bases of the junction unmatched. The CDR3 totals 13 residues. Per the germline V gene, CDR1 is MNHEY and CDR2 is SVGAGI. The CDR3 region has the DNA TGTGCCAGCAGAGCCACTAGCGGGACCGAGCAGTACTTC. It codes for CASRATSGTEQYF.

The rearrangement links TRBV5-4 to TRBJ1-1; 8 bases line up with TRBD1. The CDR3 covers 15 residues. V gave up 4 bases and J gave up 5 bases; unmatched junction bases: 10. In germline, CDR1 is SGHNT, CDR2 YYREEE (reference sequence). The CDR3 nucleotides read TGTGCCAGCAGCCCCGGACAGGGAAAAGGGACTGAAGCTTTCTTT. This encodes CASSPGQGKGTEAFF. Drawing the rest from reference TRBV5-4 and TRBJ1-1, the complete variable domain is ETGVTQSPTHLIKTRGQQVTLRCSSQSGHNTVSWYQQALGQGPQFIFQYYREEENGRGNFPPRFSGLQFPNYSSELNVNALELDDSALYLCASSPGQGKGTEAFFGQGTRLTVV.

The chain is built from TRBV7-9 and TRBJ2-1; maybe TRBD1 (6 bases). Per the germline V gene, CDR1 is SEHNR and CDR2 is FQNEAQ (reference sequence). The V end was cut by 4 bases, the J end by 4 bases, with 11 bases between. The CDR3 is made up of 14 amino acids. CDR3 DNA: TGTGCCAGCAGCTCCTACGACAGGTACAATGAGCAGTTCTTC. Its translation is CASSSYDRYNEQFF.

V gene TRBV2 combines with J gene TRBJ1-3; 7 bases are shared with TRBD1. Looked up from germline, CDR1 is SNHLY and CDR2 is FYNNEI. V shed 7 bases, J shed 3 bases, and the junction held 9 bases outside the gene matches. This CDR3 comprises 15 residues. The DNA of the CDR3 is TGTGCCAGCACCGGCGGGACAGTCTTTGGAAACACCATATATTTT. The encoded protein is CASTGGTVFGNTIYF.